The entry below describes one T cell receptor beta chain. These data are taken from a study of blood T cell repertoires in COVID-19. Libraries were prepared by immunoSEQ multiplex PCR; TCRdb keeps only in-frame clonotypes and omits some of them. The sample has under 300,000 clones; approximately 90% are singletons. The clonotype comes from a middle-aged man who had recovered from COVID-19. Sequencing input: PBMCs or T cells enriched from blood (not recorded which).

CDR3 in DNA: TGTGCCAGAAAGACTAGCGGGGGGTTCGACGAGCAGTACTTC. Amino acid sequence: CARKTSGGFDEQYF. The chain recombines TRBV5-3 with TRBJ2-7, with TRBD2 matching over 13 bases. TRBV5-3 is identified as an open reading frame with a role that is uncertain. This CDR3 has 14 amino acids. Germline trimming cut 6 bases from V and 5 bases from J; bases unmatched to any gene: 5.